Included here is one T cell receptor beta chain sequence, with context. As yet, its antigen is unknown. Germline-derived CDR1 and CDR2 are DFQATT and SNEGSKA (reference sequence). Trimming removed 5 bases from V and 5 bases from J, with 15 bases in between. This CDR3 contains 13 residues. The data originate from a study of CD8 T cells in ankylosing spondylitis. Quantitative 5'-RACE with molecular barcodes generated TCR beta libraries. TCRdb recomputed calls from the 5' RACE reads with MiXCR, one row per CDR3 protein. The data show around 150,000 distinct CDR3 sequences, with about 6.7% seen just once and 9.5% to 15% held by the top ten. Study observations and caveats: About 8 highly homologous variants formed a TCR beta motif that appeared characteristic of ankylosing spondylitis blood. From matched ankylosing spondylitis synovial fluid, disease-linked clones were reportedly recovered at significantly enriched levels. In peripheral blood, disease-linked CD8+ clones occurred at relatively low frequencies.

Sequencing used blood, either unsorted or a sorted T cell fraction (not recorded which). This rearrangement joins TRBV20-1 to TRBJ1-1; D might be TRBD1 (5 bases). The receptor's source is a female donor with ankylosing spondylitis or in good health (not recorded which). The chain's CDR3 is CSAALGAGTEAFF. CDR3 nucleotides: TGCAGTGCTGCTCTCGGGGCTGGAACTGAAGCTTTCTTT.